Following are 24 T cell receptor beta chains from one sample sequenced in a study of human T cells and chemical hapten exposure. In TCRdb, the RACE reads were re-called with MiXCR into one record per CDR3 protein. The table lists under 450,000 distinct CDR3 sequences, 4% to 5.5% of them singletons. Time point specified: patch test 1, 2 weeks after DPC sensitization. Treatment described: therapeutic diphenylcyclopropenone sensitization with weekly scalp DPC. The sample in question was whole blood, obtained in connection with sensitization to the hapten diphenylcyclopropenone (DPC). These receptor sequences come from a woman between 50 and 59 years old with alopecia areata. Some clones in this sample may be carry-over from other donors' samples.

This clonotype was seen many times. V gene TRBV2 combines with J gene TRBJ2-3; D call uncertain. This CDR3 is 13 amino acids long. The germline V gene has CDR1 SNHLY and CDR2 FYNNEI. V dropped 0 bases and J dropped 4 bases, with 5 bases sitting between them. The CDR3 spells CASSEAFPDTQYF. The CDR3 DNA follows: TGTGCCAGCAGTGAAGCCTTCCCAGATACGCAGTATTTT.

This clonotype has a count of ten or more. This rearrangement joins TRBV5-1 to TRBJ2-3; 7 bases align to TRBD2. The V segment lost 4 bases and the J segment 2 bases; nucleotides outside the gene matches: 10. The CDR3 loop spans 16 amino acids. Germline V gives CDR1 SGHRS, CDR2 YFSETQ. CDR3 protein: CASSKGERGFTDTQYF. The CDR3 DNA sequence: TGCGCCAGCAGCAAAGGGGAGCGGGGTTTCACAGATACGCAGTATTTT.

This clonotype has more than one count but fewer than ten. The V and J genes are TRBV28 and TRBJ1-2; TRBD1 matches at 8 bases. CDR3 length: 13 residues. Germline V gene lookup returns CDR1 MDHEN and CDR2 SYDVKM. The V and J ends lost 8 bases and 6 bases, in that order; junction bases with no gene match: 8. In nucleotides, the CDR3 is TGTGCCAGCCTTTCGGACAGGGTGGATGGCTACACCTTC. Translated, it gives CASLSDRVDGYTF.

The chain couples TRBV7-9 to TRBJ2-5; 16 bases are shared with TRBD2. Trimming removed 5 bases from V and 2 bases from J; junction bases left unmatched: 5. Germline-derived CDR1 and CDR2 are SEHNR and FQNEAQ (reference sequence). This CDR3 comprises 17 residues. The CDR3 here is CASSAGLAGGGQETQYF. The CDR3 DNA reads TGTGCCAGCAGCGCGGGACTAGCGGGAGGGGGGCAAGAGACCCAGTACTTC.

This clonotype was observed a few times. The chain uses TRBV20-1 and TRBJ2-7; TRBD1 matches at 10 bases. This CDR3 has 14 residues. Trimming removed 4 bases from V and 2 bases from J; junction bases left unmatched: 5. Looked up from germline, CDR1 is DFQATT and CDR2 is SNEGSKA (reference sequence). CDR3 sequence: CSAKQGTGAYEQYF. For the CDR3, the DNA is TGCAGTGCTAAACAGGGGACAGGGGCCTACGAGCAGTACTTC.

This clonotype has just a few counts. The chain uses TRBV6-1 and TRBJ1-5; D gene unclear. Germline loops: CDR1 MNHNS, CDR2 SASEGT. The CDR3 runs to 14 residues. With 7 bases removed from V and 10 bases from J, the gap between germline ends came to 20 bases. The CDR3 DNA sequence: TGTGCCAGCAATCCGAAATCGGGGTCCGATCCCCAGCATTTT. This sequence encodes CASNPKSGSDPQHF.

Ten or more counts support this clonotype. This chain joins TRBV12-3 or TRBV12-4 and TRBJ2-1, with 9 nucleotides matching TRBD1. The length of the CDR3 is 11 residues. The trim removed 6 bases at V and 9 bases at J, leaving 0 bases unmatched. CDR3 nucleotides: TGTGCCAGCAGGGGACAGGGTGAGCAGTTCTTC. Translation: CASRGQGEQFF.

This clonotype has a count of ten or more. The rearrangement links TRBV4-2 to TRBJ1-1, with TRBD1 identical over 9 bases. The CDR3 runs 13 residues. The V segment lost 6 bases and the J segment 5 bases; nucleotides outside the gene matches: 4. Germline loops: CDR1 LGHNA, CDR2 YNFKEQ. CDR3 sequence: CASRGTGRTEAFF. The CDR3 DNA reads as TGTGCCAGCAGGGGGACAGGGCGTACTGAAGCTTTCTTT.

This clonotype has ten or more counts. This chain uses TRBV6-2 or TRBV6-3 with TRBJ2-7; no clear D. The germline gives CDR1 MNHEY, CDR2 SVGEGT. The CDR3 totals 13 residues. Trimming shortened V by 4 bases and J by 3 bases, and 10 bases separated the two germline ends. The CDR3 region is CASSFLQIYEQYF. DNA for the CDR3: TGTGCCAGCAGTTTCCTACAGATCTACGAGCAGTACTTC.

The CDR3 nucleotides read TGTGCCAGCGTATACCGGACCTCCGACACAGATACGCAGTATTTT. It specifies CASVYRTSDTDTQYF. This chain uses TRBV2 with TRBJ2-3; D uncertain. Germline-derived CDR1 and CDR2 are SNHLY and FYNNEI. V was clipped by 8 bases and J by 2 bases, with 17 bases between them. This CDR3 region has 15 residues.

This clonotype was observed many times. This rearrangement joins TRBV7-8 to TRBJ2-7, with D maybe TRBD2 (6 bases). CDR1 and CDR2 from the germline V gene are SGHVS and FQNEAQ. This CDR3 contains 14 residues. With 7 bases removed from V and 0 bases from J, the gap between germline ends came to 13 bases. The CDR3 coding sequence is TGTGCCAGCAAGAGGGACTTCAGCTCCTACGAGCAGTACTTC. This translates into CASKRDFSSYEQYF. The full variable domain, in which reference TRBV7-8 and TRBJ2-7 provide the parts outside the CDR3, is GAGVSQSPRYKVAKRGQDVALRCDPISGHVSLFWYQQALGQGPEFLTYFQNEAQLDKSGLPSDRFFAERPEGSVSTLKIQRTQQEDSAVYLCASKRDFSSYEQYFGPGTRLTVT.

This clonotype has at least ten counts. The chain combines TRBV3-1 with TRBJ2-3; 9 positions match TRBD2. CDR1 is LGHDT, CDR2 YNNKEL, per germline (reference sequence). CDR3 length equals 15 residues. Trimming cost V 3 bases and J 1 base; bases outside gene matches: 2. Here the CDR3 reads CASSHASGGTDTQYF. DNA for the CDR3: TGTGCCAGCAGCCACGCTAGCGGGGGCACAGATACGCAGTATTTT.

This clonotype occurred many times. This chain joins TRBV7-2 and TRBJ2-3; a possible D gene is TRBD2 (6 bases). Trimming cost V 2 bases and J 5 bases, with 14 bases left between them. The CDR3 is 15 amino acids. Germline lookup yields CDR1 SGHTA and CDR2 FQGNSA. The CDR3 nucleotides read TGTGCCAGCAGCTTAACTCTACCCGGGGGAGATACGCAGTATTTT. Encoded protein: CASSLTLPGGDTQYF.

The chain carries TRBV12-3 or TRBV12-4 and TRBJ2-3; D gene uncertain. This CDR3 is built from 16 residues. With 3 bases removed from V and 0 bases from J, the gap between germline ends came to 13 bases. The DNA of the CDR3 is TGTGCCAGCAGTTTTAGGGTTGGGCGTAGCACAGATACGCAGTATTTT. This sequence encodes CASSFRVGRSTDTQYF.

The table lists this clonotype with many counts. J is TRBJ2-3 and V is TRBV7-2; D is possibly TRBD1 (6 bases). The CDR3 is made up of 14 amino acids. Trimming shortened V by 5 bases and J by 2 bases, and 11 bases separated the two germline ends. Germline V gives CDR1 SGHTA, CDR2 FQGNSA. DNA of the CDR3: TGTGCCAGCAGCCGTCGGACAGTCACAGATACGCAGTATTTT. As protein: CASSRRTVTDTQYF.

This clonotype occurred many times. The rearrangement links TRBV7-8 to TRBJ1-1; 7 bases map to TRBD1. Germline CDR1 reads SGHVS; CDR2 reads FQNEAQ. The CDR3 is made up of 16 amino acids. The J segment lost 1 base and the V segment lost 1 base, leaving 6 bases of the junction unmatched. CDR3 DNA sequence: TGTGCCAGCAGCTTAGAAACAGGGGTCGAGAACACTGAAGCTTTCTTT. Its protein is CASSLETGVENTEAFF.

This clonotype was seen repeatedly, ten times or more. CDR3 nucleotide sequence: TGTGCCAGCAGCGCCACTACCGGGACAACCACAGATACGCAGTATTTT. Amino acids: CASSATTGTTTDTQYF. V usage is TRBV9 and J usage is TRBJ2-3; possible D gene TRBD1, 6 bases. V was clipped by 3 bases and J by 2 bases, with 16 bases between them. The CDR3 extends over 16 amino acids. Germline values: CDR1 SGDLS, CDR2 YYNGEE.

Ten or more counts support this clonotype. DNA of the CDR3: TGTGCCAGCAGTGAGGGGTCCCACGAGCAGTACTTC. It specifies CASSEGSHEQYF. The chain is built from TRBV6-2 or TRBV6-3 and TRBJ2-7; TRBD1 or TRBD2 may be the D gene (5 bases each). V lost 5 bases to trimming and J lost 5 bases, with 10 bases between them. The CDR3 is made up of 12 amino acids. The germline gives CDR1 MNHEY, CDR2 SVGEGT.

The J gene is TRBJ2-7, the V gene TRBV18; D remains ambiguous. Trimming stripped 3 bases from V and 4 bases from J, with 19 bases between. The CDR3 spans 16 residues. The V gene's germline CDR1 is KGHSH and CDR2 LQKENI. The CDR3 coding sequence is TGTGCCAGCTCACCCCACCCCTTGTCCCGGCCTTACGAGCAGTACTTC. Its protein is CASSPHPLSRPYEQYF.

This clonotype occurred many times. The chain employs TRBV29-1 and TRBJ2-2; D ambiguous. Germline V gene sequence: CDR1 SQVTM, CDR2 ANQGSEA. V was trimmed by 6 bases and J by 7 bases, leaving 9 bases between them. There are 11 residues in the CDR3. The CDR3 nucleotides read TGCAGCGTGACCATGTACGGGGAGCTGTTTTTT. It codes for CSVTMYGELFF.

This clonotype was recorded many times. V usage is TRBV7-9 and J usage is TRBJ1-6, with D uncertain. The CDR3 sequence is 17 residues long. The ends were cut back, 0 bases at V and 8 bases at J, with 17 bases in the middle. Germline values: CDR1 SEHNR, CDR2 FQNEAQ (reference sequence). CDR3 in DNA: TGTGCCAGCAGCTTAGCACAGTCGTCTGTCTGGGATTCACCCCTCCACTTT. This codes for CASSLAQSSVWDSPLHF.

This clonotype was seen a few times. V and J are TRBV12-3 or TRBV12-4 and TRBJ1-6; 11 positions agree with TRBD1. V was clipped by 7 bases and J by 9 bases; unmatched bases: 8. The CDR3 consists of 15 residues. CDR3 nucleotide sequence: TGTGCCAGCACCCGGACAGGGGGCTTCGGTTCACCCCTCCACTTT. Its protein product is CASTRTGGFGSPLHF.

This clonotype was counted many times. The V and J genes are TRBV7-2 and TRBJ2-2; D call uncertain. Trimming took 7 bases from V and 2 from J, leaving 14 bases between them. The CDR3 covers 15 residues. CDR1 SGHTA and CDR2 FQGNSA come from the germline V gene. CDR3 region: CASNPSRLNTGELFF. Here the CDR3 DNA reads TGTGCCAGCAACCCCTCACGGCTCAACACCGGGGAGCTGTTTTTT.

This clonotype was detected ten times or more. This CDR3 is CASSPSTQGTDTQYF. Here the CDR3 DNA reads TGTGCCAGCAGTCCTTCGACACAAGGCACAGATACGCAGTATTTT. This chain joins TRBV6-4 and TRBJ2-3; D call uncertain. Trimming removed 5 bases at V and 1 base at J, with 13 bases between. CDR1 MRHNA and CDR2 SNTAGT come from the germline V gene. The length of the CDR3 is 15 residues.